These 9 T cell receptor beta chains share one sample of origin, sequenced in a study of chemoradiotherapy in HPV16-positive cancers. Measured with immunoSEQ multiplex PCR; TCRdb has only the in-frame clones, and not every one. The table lists more than 2,500 clones, 88% of them singletons, with around 3.3% in the top ten. Here the sequenced sample was tumor tissue, taken from a patient who underwent chemoradiotherapy. Source of these receptors: a human donor with HPV-associated anogenital cancer.

This clone was seen once. The genes are TRBV13 and TRBJ2-2; D ambiguous. CDR3 length: 15 amino acids. Germline V gene lookup returns CDR1 PRHDT and CDR2 FYEKMQ (reference sequence). Deletions cut 10 bases from V and 4 bases from J, with 19 bases between. Here the CDR3 reads CATIPLSSSTGELFF. In DNA form, the CDR3 reads TGTGCCACCATTCCCTTATCTTCAAGCACCGGGGAGCTGTTTTTT.

V gene TRBV7-2 combines with J gene TRBJ1-6; D is unresolved. Trimming took 3 bases from V and 7 from J, leaving 7 bases between them. CDR1 and CDR2 from the germline V gene are SGHTA and FQGNSA. The CDR3 extends over 13 amino acids. The CDR3 DNA reads as TGTGCCAGCAGCTTCACAACGAATTCACCCCTCCACTTT. It translates to CASSFTTNSPLHF.

This chain uses TRBV21-1 with TRBJ2-5; TRBD2 is the table's D call, not checked against the DNA. TRBV21-1 represents a pseudogene. CDR3 length equals 17 residues. This CDR3 reads CASSKEALAGTQETQYF. The CDR3 bases are TGTGCCAGCAGCAAAGAAGCCCTAGCGGGCACCCAAGAGACCCAGTACTTC.

This rearrangement joins TRBV6-1 to TRBJ1-2, with 7 bases that match TRBD1. The CDR3 has 15 amino acids. Germline trimming cut 8 bases from V and 7 bases from J; bases unmatched to any gene: 16. Germline V lookup: CDR1 MNHNS, CDR2 SASEGT. CDR3 nucleotides: TGTGCCAGCCGCCAGGGGGGGACTTTTGGGGGTGGCTACACCTTC. It encodes CASRQGGTFGGGYTF.

The rearrangement links TRBV15 to TRBJ2-1; 9 nucleotides match TRBD2. CDR1 and CDR2 from the germline V gene are LNHNV and YYDKDF (reference sequence). With 1 base clipped from V and 3 bases from J, the junction kept 1 base outside the gene matches. The CDR3 covers 15 residues. Here the CDR3 reads CATSRGLADYNEQFF. The CDR3 DNA follows: TGTGCCACCAGCAGAGGACTAGCGGACTACAATGAGCAGTTCTTC.

This clone was observed once. The gene calls are TRBV5-4 and TRBJ2-1; no definite D call. Deletions cut 2 bases from V and 6 bases from J, with 6 bases between. This CDR3 comprises 12 residues. CDR1 is SGHNT and CDR2 is YYREEE in the germline V gene (reference sequence). The CDR3 region has the DNA TGTGCCAGCAGCTTAGACCGCAATGAGCAGTTCTTC. Translating it yields CASSLDRNEQFF.

This clone came up a few times. The chain joins TRBV2 to TRBJ1-5; perhaps TRBD1 as D (5 bases). Germline V gene data show CDR1 as SNHLY and CDR2 as FYNNEI. The length of the CDR3 is 15 residues. V was cut by 6 bases and J by 2 bases, with 14 bases left in between. This CDR3 is CASRAQVVGNQPQHF. CDR3 DNA: TGTGCCAGCAGAGCACAGGTAGTCGGCAATCAGCCCCAGCATTTT.

The CDR3, as DNA: TGTGCCAGCAGTGAAGCGGTATACGAGCAGTACTTC. This encodes CASSEAVYEQYF. The chain has TRBV2 and TRBJ2-7; D not resolved. Germline CDR1 SNHLY, CDR2 FYNNEI. Trimming removed 0 bases from V and 4 bases from J, with 4 bases in between. The CDR3 sequence is 12 residues long.

The chain recombines TRBV13 with TRBJ2-1; either TRBD1 or TRBD2 may fit D (6 bases each). In germline, CDR1 is PRHDT, CDR2 FYEKMQ (reference sequence). This CDR3 region has 12 residues. V was cut by 3 bases and J by 12 bases, with 12 bases left in between. The CDR3, as DNA: TGTGCCAGCAGCTTTTGGGGGGCTGCGCAGTTCTTC. This encodes CASSFWGAAQFF.